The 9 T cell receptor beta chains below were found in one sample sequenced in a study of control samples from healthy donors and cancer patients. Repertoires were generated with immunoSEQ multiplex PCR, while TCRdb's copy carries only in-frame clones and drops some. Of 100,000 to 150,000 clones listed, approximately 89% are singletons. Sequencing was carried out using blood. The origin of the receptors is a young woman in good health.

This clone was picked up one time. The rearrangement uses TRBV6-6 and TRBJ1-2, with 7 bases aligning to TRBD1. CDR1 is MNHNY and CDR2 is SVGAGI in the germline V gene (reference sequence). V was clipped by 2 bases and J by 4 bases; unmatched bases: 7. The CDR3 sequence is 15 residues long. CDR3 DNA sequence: TGTGCCAGCAGTTACCCCGACAGGGCGGCCTATGGCTACACCTTC. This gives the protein CASSYPDRAAYGYTF.

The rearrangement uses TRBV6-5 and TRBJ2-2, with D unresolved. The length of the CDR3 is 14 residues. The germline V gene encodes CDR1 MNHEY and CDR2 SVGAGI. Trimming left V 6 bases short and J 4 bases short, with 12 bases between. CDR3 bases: TGTGCCAGCAGACCCGACCGAGCCACCGGGGAGCTGTTTTTT. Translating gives CASRPDRATGELFF.

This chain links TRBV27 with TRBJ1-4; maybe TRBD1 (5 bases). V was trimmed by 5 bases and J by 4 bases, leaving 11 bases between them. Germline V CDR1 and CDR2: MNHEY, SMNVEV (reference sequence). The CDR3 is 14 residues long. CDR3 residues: CASSDSYLNEKLFF. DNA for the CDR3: TGTGCCAGCAGTGACAGCTACCTTAATGAAAAACTGTTTTTT.

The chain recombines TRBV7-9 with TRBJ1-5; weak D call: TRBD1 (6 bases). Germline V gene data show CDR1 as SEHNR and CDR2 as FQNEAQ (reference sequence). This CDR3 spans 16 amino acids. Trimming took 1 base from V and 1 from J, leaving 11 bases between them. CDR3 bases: TGTGCCAGCAGCTTAGGAGGGGGGGCGAGCAATCAGCCCCAGCATTTT. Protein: CASSLGGGASNQPQHF. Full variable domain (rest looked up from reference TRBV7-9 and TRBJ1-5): DTGVSQNPRHKITKRGQNVTFRCDPISEHNRLYWYRQTLGQGPEFLTYFQNEAQLEKSRLLSDRFSAERPKGSFSTLEIQRTEQGDSAMYLCASSLGGGASNQPQHFGDGTRLSIL.

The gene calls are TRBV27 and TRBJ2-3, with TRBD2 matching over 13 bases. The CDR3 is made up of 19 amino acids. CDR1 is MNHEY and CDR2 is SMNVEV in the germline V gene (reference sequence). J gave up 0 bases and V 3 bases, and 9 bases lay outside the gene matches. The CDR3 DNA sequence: TGTGCCAGCAGTTTCGGACTAGCGGGAGAACCTTCTAGCACAGATACGCAGTATTTT. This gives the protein CASSFGLAGEPSSTDTQYF.

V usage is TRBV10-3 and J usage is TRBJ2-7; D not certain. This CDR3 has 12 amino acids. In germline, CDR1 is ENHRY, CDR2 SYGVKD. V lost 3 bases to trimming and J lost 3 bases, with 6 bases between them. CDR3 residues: CAISEMGYEQYF. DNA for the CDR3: TGTGCCATCAGTGAAATGGGCTACGAGCAGTACTTC.

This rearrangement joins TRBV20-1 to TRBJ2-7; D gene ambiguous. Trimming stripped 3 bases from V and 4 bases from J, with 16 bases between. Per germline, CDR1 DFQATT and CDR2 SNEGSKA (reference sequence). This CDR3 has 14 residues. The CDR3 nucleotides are TGCAGTGCTAGTCCCCTACCCACTCCTTACGAGCAGTACTTC. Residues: CSASPLPTPYEQYF.

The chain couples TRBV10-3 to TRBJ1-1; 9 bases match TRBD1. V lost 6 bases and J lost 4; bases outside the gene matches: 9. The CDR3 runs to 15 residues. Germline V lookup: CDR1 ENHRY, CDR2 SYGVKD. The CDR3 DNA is TGTGCCATCAGGACGCGGACAGGGGAGGTCACTGAAGCTTTCTTT. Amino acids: CAIRTRTGEVTEAFF.

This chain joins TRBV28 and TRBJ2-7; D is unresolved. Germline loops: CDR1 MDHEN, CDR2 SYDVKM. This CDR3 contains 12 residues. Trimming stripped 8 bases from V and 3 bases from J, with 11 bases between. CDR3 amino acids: CASAPPYYEQYF. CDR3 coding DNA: TGTGCCAGCGCACCACCCTACTACGAGCAGTACTTC.